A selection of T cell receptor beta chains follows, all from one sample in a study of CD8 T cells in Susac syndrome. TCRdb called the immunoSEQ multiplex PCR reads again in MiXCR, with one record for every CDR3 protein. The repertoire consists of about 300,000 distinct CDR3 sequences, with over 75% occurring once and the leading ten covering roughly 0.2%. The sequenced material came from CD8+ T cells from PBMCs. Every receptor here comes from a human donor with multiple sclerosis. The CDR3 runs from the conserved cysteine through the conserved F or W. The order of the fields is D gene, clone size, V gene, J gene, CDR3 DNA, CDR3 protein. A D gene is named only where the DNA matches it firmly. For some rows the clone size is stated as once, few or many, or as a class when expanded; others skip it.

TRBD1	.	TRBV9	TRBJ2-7	TGTGCCAGCAGCACGGGACAGGACTACGAGCAGTACTTC	CASSTGQDYEQYF
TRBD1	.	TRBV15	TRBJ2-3	TGTGCCACCAGCGACAGGGACACAGATACGCAGTATTTT	CATSDRDTDTQYF
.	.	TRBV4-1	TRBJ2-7	TGCGCCAGCAGCCAAGAAGTAACAGTCTACGAGCAGTACTTC	CASSQEVTVYEQYF
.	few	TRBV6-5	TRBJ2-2	TGTGCCAGCAGTTACGGTGGGGCCGGGGAGCTGTTTTTT	CASSYGGAGELFF
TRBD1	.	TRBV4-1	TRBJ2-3	TGCGCCAGCAGCCAATTACCGGGACAGGGGTCAGATACGCAGTATTTT	CASSQLPGQGSDTQYF
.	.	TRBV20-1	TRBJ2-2	TGCAGTGCTCACACCGGGGAGCTGTTTTTT	CSAHTGELFF
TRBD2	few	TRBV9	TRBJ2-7	TGTGCCAGCAACCCTAGCGGGGGCGGGTACGAGCAGTACTTC	CASNPSGGGYEQYF
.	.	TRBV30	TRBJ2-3	TGTGCCTGGAGGATGTCTAACCTATACACAGATACGCAGTATTTT	CAWRMSNLYTDTQYF
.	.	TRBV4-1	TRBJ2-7	TGCGCCAGCAGCCCCCGGGCCTTCTACGAGCAGTACTTC	CASSPRAFYEQYF
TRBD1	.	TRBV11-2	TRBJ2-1	TGTGCCAGCAGCATCGGGACAGGGGCCTACAATGAGCAGTTCTTC	CASSIGTGAYNEQFF
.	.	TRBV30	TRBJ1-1	TGTGCCTGGAGGGACGGCTACTCATTGAACACTGAAGCTTTCTTT	CAWRDGYSLNTEAFF
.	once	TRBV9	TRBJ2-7	TGTGCCAGCAGCGTAGCCCCGGGGGACGAGCAGTACTTC	CASSVAPGDEQYF
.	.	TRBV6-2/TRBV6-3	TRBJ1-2	TGTGCCAGCACAGCCGGTTATGGCTACACCTTC	CASTAGYGYTF
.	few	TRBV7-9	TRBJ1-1	TGTGCCAGCAGCTTAGCGGGGCAGGGTAACACTGAAGCTTTCTTT	CASSLAGQGNTEAFF
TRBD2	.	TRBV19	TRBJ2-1	TGTGCCAGTAGTATAGAATTAGCGGGAAACAATGAGCAGTTCTTC	CASSIELAGNNEQFF
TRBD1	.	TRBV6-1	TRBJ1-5	TGTGCCAGCAGTGAAGCTACAGGGGGGTTAGGTCAGCCCCAGCATTTT	CASSEATGGLGQPQHF
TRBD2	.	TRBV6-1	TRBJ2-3	TGTGCCAGCAGTGAGGGACTAGCGGGATTGGCAGATACGCAGTATTTT	CASSEGLAGLADTQYF
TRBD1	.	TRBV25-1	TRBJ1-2	TGTGCCAGCAGTGGCCGGGACAGGGGTGGGGGCTATGGCTACACCTTC	CASSGRDRGGGYGYTF
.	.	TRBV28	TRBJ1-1	TGTGCCAGCAGTCGAATTCCCATGAACACTGAAGCTTTCTTT	CASSRIPMNTEAFF
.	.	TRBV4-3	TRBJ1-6	TGCGCCAGCAGCCAAGAATTAGGTGCAAATTCACCCCTCCACTTT	CASSQELGANSPLHF
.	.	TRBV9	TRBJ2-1	TGTGCCAGCAGCATTCGACTCGAAAACCCGGCCAATGAGCAGTTCTTC	CASSIRLENPANEQFF
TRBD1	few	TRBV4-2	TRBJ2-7	TGTGCCAGCAGCGATGGACAGGAGAGCGCCGAGCAGTACTTC	CASSDGQESAEQYF
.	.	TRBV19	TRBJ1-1	TGTGCCAGTCTTAGTGGGAACACTGAAGCTTTCTTT	CASLSGNTEAFF
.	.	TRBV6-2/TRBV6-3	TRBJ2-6	TGTGCCAGCAGTTACTCCCCGCCAGGGGCGAGCTCTGGGGCCAACGTCCTGACTTTC	CASSYSPPGASSGANVLTF
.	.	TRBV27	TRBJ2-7	TGTGCCAGCAGTTTCGTGACAGGAACGTCCTACGAGCAGTACTTC	CASSFVTGTSYEQYF
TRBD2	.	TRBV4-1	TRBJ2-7	TGCGCCAGCAGCTCAGCGGGGGGTACCTACGAGCAGTACTTC	CASSSAGGTYEQYF